This TCR beta chain was found in a study of tumor and adjacent non-tumor tissue in lung cancer (dated by TCRdb to between 2017 and 2018). Regarding the research as a whole: Patients with adenocarcinoma (roughly 12), squamous cell carcinoma (2) and small cell lung cancer (1) were included in the cohort. The 15 enrolled patients, of whom 10 were men and 5 were women, were aged roughly 31 to 80 years and were diagnosed with TNM stage I to III disease. Using bulk TCRbeta repertoires from around 14 lung cancer patients, the study set lung tumor tissue side by side with matched distant non-tumor lung tissue. For each patient, one tumor sample and one normal lung sample were taken, giving under 35 paired specimens that underwent TCRbeta CDR3 sequencing. Sequencing produced about 120,000,000 productive TCRbeta reads in total, an average of about 4 million reads per sample. General findings and caveats noted by the study authors: Significantly higher TCR diversity was found in younger patients, and higher tumor TCR diversity was associated with shorter overall and disease-free survival. In normal lung, the top 100 clones accounted for a significantly larger cumulative share of the repertoire than in tumor tissue. Significantly higher TCR diversity (inverse Simpson) was observed in tumor tissue than in normal lung tissue (around 450 vs 150, P = 0.0075, Mann-Whitney U test). Neither the sequencing platform nor unique molecular identifiers are named or mentioned anywhere in the methods. Only about 15 patients were in the cohort, and the authors stated that larger samples and more detailed clinical data are needed. Because peripheral blood was not sequenced, the blood TCRbeta repertoires of the lung cancer patients in the study went unexamined.

Details on this clonotype: Its antigen target is currently unknown. An end of the junction differs from the germline gene, which may be a read error.

Bulk unsorted tissue served as the source for RNA extraction, and RNA quality was assessed using a NanoDrop ND-1000 and an Agilent 2100. Normal lung samples were distant non-tumor tissue taken more than 3 cm from the tumor edge. Newly diagnosed lung cancer patients without prior chemotherapy who had been admitted for thoracic surgery in China between August and November 2014 were enrolled as donors. Patients with previous radiotherapy or chemotherapy, or with another concurrent cancer, were excluded from the study. Pieces of surgical tissue measuring roughly 1-2.2 cm3 were kept in RNAlater solution and stored at -80 degrees C until use. Libraries came from multiplex PCR. Sequencing instrument: Illumina HiSeq 2500. Following protocols modified from ARM-PCR, the researchers constructed TCRbeta libraries through three rounds of nested PCR with primers (Table S4). Before sequencing, PCR products of 200-500 bp were cut from the gel and purified using the QIAquick gel extraction kit. On the study's bioinformatics: Reads were cleaned with Trimmomatic, merged with FLASH into complete CDR3 sequences, and assigned to V(D)J germline segments with MiTCR. Clonal diversity was calculated as the inverse Simpson's index using VDJtools. In-frame sequences without a premature stop codon were defined as productive reads. Using fastp trimming at Q25 and MiXCR clonotype assembly, TCRdb reanalyzed the public sequencing data and kept in-frame beta chains. Rows with a matching CDR3 protein are joined into one entry that keeps the most common DNA and genes. It is TCRdb's table, rather than the study itself, that gives the V and J calls and clone size. Here the sample has 52,000 or so distinct CDR3 sequences; around three quarters occur a single time. The ten most abundant clones make up 20% to 30% of the sample.

The CDR3 numbers 11 residues from cysteine through phenylalanine. This entry keeps only the CDR3 DNA: 33 bases, framed from base 1. Looking up the germline V gene yields CDR1 SQVTM and CDR2 ANQGSEA. The source material was distant non-tumor lung tissue. The origin of this receptor is an older woman with non-small cell lung cancer. Rearrangement joined TRBV29-1 to TRBJ2-2, and possibly TRBD2, on 7 matching bases. Here the CDR3 is given as CSVEGEGELSF. Here is the DNA: TGCAGCGTGGAAGGGGAGGGGGAGCTGTCTTTT.